These 18 T cell receptor beta chains came from one sample sequenced in a study of cytomegalovirus exposure and HLA in healthy donors. Primers for the PCR totalled 60 Vbeta and 13 Jbeta. The protocol was immunoSEQ multiplex PCR, while the TCRdb copy is restricted to in-frame clones and leaves out a portion. This table has 100,000 to 150,000 clones, around 80% appearing once. Sequencing input: PBMCs. All receptors derive from a woman between 45 and 60 years old in good health and CMV-seropositive.

The table lists this clone with a count of one. The rearrangement links TRBV5-4 to TRBJ2-3; D unclear. Germline CDR1 and CDR2: SGHNT and YYREEE (reference sequence). The CDR3 runs 14 residues. V lost 0 bases and J 8 bases, leaving 13 bases between the germline ends. This CDR3 is CASSLEGRLATQYF. CDR3 coding DNA: TGTGCCAGCAGCTTGGAAGGTAGACTTGCTACGCAGTATTTT.

The CDR3 bases are TGCGCCAGCAGCCGCGGGACAGCGACGAACACTGAAGCTTTCTTT. Its translation: CASSRGTATNTEAFF. The chain combines TRBV4-1 with TRBJ1-1, with 7 positions matching TRBD1. The germline CDR1 and CDR2 sequences are MGHRA and YSYEKL. This CDR3 contains 15 residues. V lost 4 bases, J lost 1 base, and 6 bases stayed unmatched.

As to this clone: Other DNA sequences within the sample encode an identical CDR3. This rearrangement joins TRBV5-1 to TRBJ1-1, with unresolved D. Germline CDR1 SGHRS, CDR2 YFSETQ. Trimming removed 4 bases at V and 3 bases at J, with 13 bases between. The CDR3 has 14 amino acids. CDR3 sequence: CASSLTGRDTEAFF. As DNA, the CDR3 is TGCGCCAGCAGCCTGACTGGCCGGGACACTGAAGCTTTCTTT.

The J gene is TRBJ2-2, the V gene TRBV25-1; unclear D gene. In germline, CDR1 is MGHDK, CDR2 SYGVNS. V was pared by 1 base and J by 7 bases, with 7 bases between. CDR3 length equals 13 residues. This chain's CDR3 is CASSELPGGELFF. The CDR3, as DNA: TGTGCCAGCAGTGAATTACCGGGCGGGGAGCTGTTTTTT.

The chain carries TRBV21-1 and TRBJ1-1; the D call in the table, TRBD1, was not verified against the DNA. TRBV21-1 is an annotated pseudogene. There are 18 residues in the CDR3. The CDR3 spells CASTPKIRGARKNTEAFF. DNA of the CDR3: TGTGCCAGCACTCCAAAAATCAGGGGCGCGAGAAAGAACACTGAAGCTTTCTTT.

V gene TRBV7-2 combines with J gene TRBJ2-3, with 14 bases fitting TRBD2. Trimming took 4 bases from V and 6 from J; bases not matched to a gene: 6. The CDR3 spans 16 residues. Looked up from germline, CDR1 is SGHTA and CDR2 is FQGNSA. For the CDR3, the DNA is TGTGCCAGCAGCTGGGGACTAGCGGGGGCGCCTGATACGCAGTATTTT. It encodes CASSWGLAGAPDTQYF. The full variable domain, its missing parts supplied by reference TRBV7-2 and TRBJ2-3, is GAGVSQSPSNKVTEKGKDVELRCDPISGHTALYWYRQSLGQGLEFLIYFQGNSAPDKSGLPSDRFSAERTGGSVSTLTIQRTQQEDSAVYLCASSWGLAGAPDTQYFGPGTRLTVL.

The CDR3: CSVLGQGKNEQYF. For the CDR3, the DNA is TGCAGCGTTCTCGGACAGGGGAAAAACGAGCAGTACTTC. This chain joins TRBV29-1 and TRBJ2-7; TRBD1 matches 9 bases. The junction had 7 bases not matched to a gene; V was cut back by 5 bases and J by 5 bases. The CDR3 runs 13 residues. The V gene's germline CDR1 is SQVTM and CDR2 ANQGSEA.

The gene calls are TRBV27 and TRBJ2-3; TRBD2 matches 7 bases. The CDR3 is 15 amino acids. After removal of 1 base from V and 6 bases from J, the junction contained 7 bases not matched to a gene. Germline loops: CDR1 MNHEY, CDR2 SMNVEV (reference sequence). The CDR3 protein is CASSLFLAAGDTQYF. CDR3 DNA: TGTGCCAGCAGTTTATTCCTAGCGGCTGGGGATACGCAGTATTTT.

V and J are TRBV27 and TRBJ1-6, with no clear D. CDR3 length equals 14 residues. V was cut by 1 base and J by 6 bases, with 7 bases left in between. Germline loops: CDR1 MNHEY, CDR2 SMNVEV (reference sequence). The chain's CDR3 is CASSLWPSNSPLHF. CDR3 DNA sequence: TGTGCCAGCAGTTTATGGCCATCTAATTCACCCCTCCACTTT.

The V and J genes are TRBV5-4 and TRBJ2-3; the match to TRBD2 covers 11 bases. V shed 2 bases, J shed 4 bases, and the junction held 12 bases outside the gene matches. Germline V gene data show CDR1 as SGHNT and CDR2 as YYREEE (reference sequence). The CDR3 extends over 18 amino acids. The CDR3 here is CASSLSGLAGGAADTQYF. In DNA form, the CDR3 reads TGTGCCAGCAGCTTATCCGGGCTAGCGGGGGGAGCGGCAGATACGCAGTATTTT.

A single count supports this clone. This chain joins TRBV11-3 and TRBJ1-2; 8 bases align to TRBD1. In germline, CDR1 is SGHNT, CDR2 YENEEA. V lost 4 bases, J lost 9 bases, and 7 bases stayed unmatched. The CDR3 has 13 residues. The CDR3 coding sequence is TGTGCCAGCAGCTCTAAACAGGGGGGAAGCTACACCTTC. Amino acids: CASSSKQGGSYTF.

This chain joins TRBV5-1 and TRBJ2-1, with 12 nucleotides matching TRBD2. With V trimmed by 3 bases and J by 8 bases, 6 bases remained unmatched. Germline V gene data show CDR1 as SGHRS and CDR2 as YFSETQ. The CDR3 runs 15 residues. The CDR3 DNA sequence: TGCGCCAGCAGCTCGACTAGCGGGGGCCTTTATGAGCAGTTCTTC. Its protein is CASSSTSGGLYEQFF.

The V and J genes are TRBV10-2 and TRBJ1-1; 8 bases are shared with TRBD1. CDR1 is WSHSY, CDR2 SAAADI, per germline. CDR3 length equals 15 residues. The junction had 7 bases not matched to a gene; V was cut back by 6 bases and J by 1 base. In DNA form, the CDR3 reads TGCGCCAGCAGACCCGGACAGGGAAGGAACACTGAAGCTTTCTTT. Translating gives CASRPGQGRNTEAFF.

The chain employs TRBV4-2 and TRBJ2-7, with a weak D call TRBD1 (5 bases). Trimming cost V 0 bases and J 5 bases, with 14 bases left between them. CDR1 LGHNA and CDR2 YNFKEQ come from the germline V gene. This CDR3 is 15 amino acids long. CDR3 residues: CASSQDQGRADEQYF. The DNA for the CDR3 is TGTGCCAGCAGCCAAGATCAGGGCAGGGCCGACGAGCAGTACTTC.

The V call is TRBV6-5, the J call TRBJ2-1; 11 nucleotides agree with TRBD2. The CDR3 is 16 residues long. The germline V gene encodes CDR1 MNHEY and CDR2 SVGAGI. Trimming took 2 bases from V and 3 from J; bases not matched to a gene: 3. The CDR3 DNA reads TGTGCCAGCAGTTACCAGGGACTAGCGGACTACAATGAGCAGTTCTTC. It translates to CASSYQGLADYNEQFF.

The gene calls are TRBV7-2 and TRBJ2-5, with TRBD2 identical over 9 bases. Per the germline V gene, CDR1 is SGHTA and CDR2 is FQGNSA. The CDR3 consists of 15 residues. V shed 5 bases and J 1 base; nucleotides not matched to a gene: 5. The CDR3 sequence: CASSRLAAFQETQYF. CDR3 DNA sequence: TGTGCCAGCAGCCGACTAGCGGCCTTCCAAGAGACCCAGTACTTC.

The V and J genes are TRBV7-9 and TRBJ1-1, with D unclear. Germline CDR1 is SEHNR and CDR2 is FQNEAQ (reference sequence). Between the trimmed V and J ends, which lost 4 bases and 6 bases, there was a span of 6 bases. The CDR3 covers 11 residues. The CDR3 bases are TGTGCCAGCAGCTACAACCCTGAAGCTTTCTTT. Translated, it gives CASSYNPEAFF.

V gene TRBV7-8 combines with J gene TRBJ2-2; 10 bases are a match to TRBD2. Germline lookup yields CDR1 SGHVS and CDR2 FQNEAQ. The CDR3 consists of 18 residues. With 4 bases clipped from V and 1 base from J, the junction kept 9 bases outside the gene matches. The CDR3 DNA reads TGTGCCAGCAGCTCCGTCCTAGCGGGAGCGGGGAACACCGGGGAGCTGTTTTTT. Translated, it gives CASSSVLAGAGNTGELFF.